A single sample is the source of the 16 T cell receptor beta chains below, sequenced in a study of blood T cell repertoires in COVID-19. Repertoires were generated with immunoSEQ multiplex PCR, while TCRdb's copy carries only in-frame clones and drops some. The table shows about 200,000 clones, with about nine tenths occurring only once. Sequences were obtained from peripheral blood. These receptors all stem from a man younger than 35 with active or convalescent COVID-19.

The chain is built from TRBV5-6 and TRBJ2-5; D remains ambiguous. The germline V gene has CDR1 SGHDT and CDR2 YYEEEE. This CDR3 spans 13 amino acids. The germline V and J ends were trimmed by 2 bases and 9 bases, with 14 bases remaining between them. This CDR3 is CASSFRNVGPQYF. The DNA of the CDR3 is TGTGCCAGCAGCTTCCGGAATGTTGGGCCCCAGTACTTC.

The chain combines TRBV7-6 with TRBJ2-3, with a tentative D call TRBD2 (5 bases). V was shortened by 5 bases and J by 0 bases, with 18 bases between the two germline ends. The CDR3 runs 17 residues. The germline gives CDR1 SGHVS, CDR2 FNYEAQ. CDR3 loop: CASSPSIAIYSTDTQYF. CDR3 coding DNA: TGTGCCAGCAGCCCATCTATAGCGATCTATAGCACAGATACGCAGTATTTT.

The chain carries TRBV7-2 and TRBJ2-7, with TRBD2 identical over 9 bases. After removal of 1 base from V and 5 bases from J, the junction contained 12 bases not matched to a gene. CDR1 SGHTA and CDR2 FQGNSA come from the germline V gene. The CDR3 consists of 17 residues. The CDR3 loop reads CASSLGFPSGNGHEQYF. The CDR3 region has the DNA TGTGCCAGCAGCTTAGGATTCCCTAGCGGGAACGGGCACGAGCAGTACTTC.

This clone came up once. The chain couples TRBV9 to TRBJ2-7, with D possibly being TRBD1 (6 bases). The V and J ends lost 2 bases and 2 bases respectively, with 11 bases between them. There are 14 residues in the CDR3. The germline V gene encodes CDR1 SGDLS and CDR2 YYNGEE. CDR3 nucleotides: TGTGCCAGCAGCGTGGGGGACACCCCCTACGAGCAGTACTTC. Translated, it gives CASSVGDTPYEQYF.

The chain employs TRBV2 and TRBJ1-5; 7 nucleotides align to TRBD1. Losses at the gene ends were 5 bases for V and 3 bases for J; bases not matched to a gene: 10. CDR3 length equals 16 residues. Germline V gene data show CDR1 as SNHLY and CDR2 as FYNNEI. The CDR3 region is CASSPPQGVINQPQHF. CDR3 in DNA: TGTGCCAGCAGTCCCCCGCAGGGGGTTATCAATCAGCCCCAGCATTTT.

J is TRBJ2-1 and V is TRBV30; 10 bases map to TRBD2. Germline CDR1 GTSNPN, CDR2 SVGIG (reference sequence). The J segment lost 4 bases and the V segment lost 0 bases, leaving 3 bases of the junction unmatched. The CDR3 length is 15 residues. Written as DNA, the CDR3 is TGTGCCTGGAGTGTAGATAGCGGGGGGTACAATGAGCAGTTCTTC. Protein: CAWSVDSGGYNEQFF.

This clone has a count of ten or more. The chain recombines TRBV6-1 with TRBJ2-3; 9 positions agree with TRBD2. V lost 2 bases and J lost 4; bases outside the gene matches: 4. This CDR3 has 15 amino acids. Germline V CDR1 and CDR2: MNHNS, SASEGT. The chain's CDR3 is CASSETAGGPDTQYF. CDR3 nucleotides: TGTGCCAGCAGTGAAACTGCGGGAGGGCCAGATACGCAGTATTTT.

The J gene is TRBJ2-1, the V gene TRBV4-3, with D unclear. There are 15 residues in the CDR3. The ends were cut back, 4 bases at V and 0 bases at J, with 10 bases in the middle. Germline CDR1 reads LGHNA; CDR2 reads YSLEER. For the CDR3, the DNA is TGCGCCAGCAGCCCCGATTCGAGCTCCTACAATGAGCAGTTCTTC. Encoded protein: CASSPDSSSYNEQFF.

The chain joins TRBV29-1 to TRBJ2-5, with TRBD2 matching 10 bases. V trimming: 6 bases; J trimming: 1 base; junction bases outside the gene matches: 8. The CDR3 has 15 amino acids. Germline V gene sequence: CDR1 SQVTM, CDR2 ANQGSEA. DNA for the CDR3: TGCAGCGTAGGTCCGGGACTAGCGAGCCAAGAGACCCAGTACTTC. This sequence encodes CSVGPGLASQETQYF. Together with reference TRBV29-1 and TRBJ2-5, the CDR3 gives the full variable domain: SAVISQKPSRDICQRGTSLTIQCQVDSQVTMMFWYRQQPGQSLTLIATANQGSEATYESGFVIDKFPISRPNLTFSTLTVSNMSPEDSSIYLCSVGPGLASQETQYFGPGTRLLVL.

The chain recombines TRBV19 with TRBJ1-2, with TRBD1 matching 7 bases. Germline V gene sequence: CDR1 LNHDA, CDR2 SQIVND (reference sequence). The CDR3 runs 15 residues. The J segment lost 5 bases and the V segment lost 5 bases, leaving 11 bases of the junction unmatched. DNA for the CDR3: TGTGCCAGTAGTCTCGACCGGGACAGCTCTTATGGCTACACCTTC. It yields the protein CASSLDRDSSYGYTF.

The CDR3 sequence: CASSPPSGVAGTDTQYF. DNA for the CDR3: TGCGCCAGCAGCCCCCCGTCAGGAGTGGCAGGGACAGATACGCAGTATTTT. This chain links TRBV5-1 with TRBJ2-3; weak D call: TRBD1 (5 bases). This CDR3 has 17 amino acids. Germline values: CDR1 SGHRS, CDR2 YFSETQ. The ends were cut back, 4 bases at V and 3 bases at J, with 21 bases in the middle.

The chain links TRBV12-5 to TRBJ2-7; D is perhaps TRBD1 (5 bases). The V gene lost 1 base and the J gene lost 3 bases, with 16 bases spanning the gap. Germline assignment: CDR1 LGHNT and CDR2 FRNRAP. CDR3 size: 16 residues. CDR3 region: CASGLGSGAKGYEQYF. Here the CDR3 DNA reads TGTGCTAGTGGTTTGGGGAGTGGGGCTAAGGGCTACGAGCAGTACTTC.

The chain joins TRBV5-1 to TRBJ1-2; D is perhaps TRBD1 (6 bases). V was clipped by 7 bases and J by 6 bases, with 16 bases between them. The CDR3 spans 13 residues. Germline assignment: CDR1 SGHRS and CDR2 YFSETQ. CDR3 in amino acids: CASGQDRNDGYTF. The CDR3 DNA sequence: TGCGCCAGCGGACAAGACAGGAATGATGGCTACACCTTC.

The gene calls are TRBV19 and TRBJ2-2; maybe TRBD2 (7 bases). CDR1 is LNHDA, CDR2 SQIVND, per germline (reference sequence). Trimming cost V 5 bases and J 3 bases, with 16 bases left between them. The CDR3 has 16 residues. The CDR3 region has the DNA TGTGCCAGTAGTCATAGACGAGGGGGGGACACCGGGGAGCTGTTTTTT. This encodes CASSHRRGGDTGELFF. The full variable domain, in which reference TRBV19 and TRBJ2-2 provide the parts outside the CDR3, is DGGITQSPKYLFRKEGQNVTLSCEQNLNHDAMYWYRQDPGQGLRLIYYSQIVNDFQKGDIAEGYSVSREKKESFPLTVTSAQKNPTAFYLCASSHRRGGDTGELFFGEGSRLTVL.

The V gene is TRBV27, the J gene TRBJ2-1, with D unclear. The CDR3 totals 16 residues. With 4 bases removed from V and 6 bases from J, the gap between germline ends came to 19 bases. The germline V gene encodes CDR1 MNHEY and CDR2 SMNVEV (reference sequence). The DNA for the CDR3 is TGTGCCAGCAGTTCACCCCGCCGGTCAACCCTCAATGAGCAGTTCTTC. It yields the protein CASSSPRRSTLNEQFF.

The CDR3 sequence is CASSYPPDNAEQYF. CDR3 in DNA: TGTGCCAGCAGTTACCCGCCCGACAACGCCGAGCAGTACTTC. The chain combines TRBV6-2 or TRBV6-3 with TRBJ2-7; no firm D call. The CDR3 is 14 amino acids. CDR1 is MNHEY, CDR2 SVGEGT, per germline. With 2 bases removed from V and 6 bases from J, the gap between germline ends came to 14 bases.